Listed below are T cell receptor beta chains from one sample, sequenced in a study of cytomegalovirus exposure and HLA in healthy donors. Sequencing used immunoSEQ multiplex PCR; TCRdb keeps in-frame clones, though not all of them. The sample has 150,000 to 200,000 clones; roughly four fifths are singletons. The sample taken for sequencing was PBMCs. These receptors were taken from a woman under 30 in good health and CMV-seronegative. Each CDR3 is given with its conserved first and last residue. A D gene is named only where the DNA matches it firmly. The size field is filled for only some rows; it gives once, few, many or a size class.

CASMGASGGTYEQYF TGCGCCAGCATGGGGGCTAGCGGGGGGACCTACGAGCAGTACTTC TRBJ2-7 TRBV10-2 - TRBD2
CASGWTGDSNQPQHF TGTGCCAGCGGGTGGACAGGGGATAGCAATCAGCCCCAGCATTTT TRBJ1-5 TRBV6-1 - TRBD1
CASSQPGLHEQYF TGCGCCAGCAGCCAACCGGGACTACATGAGCAGTACTTC TRBJ2-7 TRBV4-1 - TRBD2
CASSSGGAVTGELFF TGTGCCAGCAGTAGCGGAGGGGCAGTGACCGGGGAGCTGTTTTTT TRBJ2-2 TRBV6-5 - -
CASSLGQGGWDEQFF TGCGCCAGCAGCTTAGGACAGGGGGGGTGGGATGAGCAGTTCTTC TRBJ2-1 TRBV5-1 - TRBD1
CASSLGTGSSYNSPLHF TGTGCCAGCAGCTTGGGGACAGGGAGCTCCTATAATTCACCCCTCCACTTT TRBJ1-6 TRBV5-4 - TRBD1
CASSLQGGTDTQYF TGCGCCAGCAGCTTGCAGGGTGGCACAGATACGCAGTATTTT TRBJ2-3 TRBV5-1 once -
CASSNPPGAFTGELFF TGTGCCAGCAGCAACCCTCCAGGCGCCTTCACCGGGGAGCTGTTTTTT TRBJ2-2 TRBV21-1 - -
CASSIRDRGSGELFF TGTGCCAGTAGTATCCGGGACAGGGGGTCCGGGGAGCTGTTTTTT TRBJ2-2 TRBV19 - TRBD1
CASSTSSGANVLTF TGTGCCAGCAGTACGAGCTCTGGGGCCAACGTCCTGACTTTC TRBJ2-6 TRBV6-1 - -
CASSPNPGQAGTEAFF TGTGCCAGCAGCCCGAACCCCGGACAGGCCGGCACTGAAGCTTTCTTT TRBJ1-1 TRBV27 - TRBD1
CASSVIWGGLTDTQYF TGTGCCAGCAGCGTGATTTGGGGGGGCCTCACAGATACGCAGTATTTT TRBJ2-3 TRBV5-6 - -
CASSLQTGWNTEAFF TGTGCCAGCAGCTTGCAGACAGGGTGGAACACTGAAGCTTTCTTT TRBJ1-1 TRBV7-9 - TRBD1
CASSVAGLAEETQYF TGTGCCAGCAGCGTGGCGGGACTAGCCGAAGAGACCCAGTACTTC TRBJ2-5 TRBV9 - TRBD2
CASAPGGLNYEQYF TGTGCCAGCGCTCCGGGGGGACTTAACTACGAGCAGTACTTC TRBJ2-7 TRBV9 - TRBD2
CASSPTSGGYNEQFF TGTGCCAGCAGCCCGACTAGCGGGGGCTACAATGAGCAGTTCTTC TRBJ2-1 TRBV14 - TRBD2
CASSLAATGYTQYF TGTGCCAGCAGCTTAGCGGCGACAGGGTATACGCAGTATTTT TRBJ2-3 TRBV7-9 - TRBD1
CASTGESSYEQYF TGTGCCAGCACCGGGGAGAGCTCCTACGAGCAGTACTTC TRBJ2-7 TRBV2 few -
CASSGTGLETQYF TGTGCCAGCAGTGGGACAGGGCTAGAGACCCAGTACTTC TRBJ2-5 TRBV6-4 - TRBD1
CASSLGRTGTTGELFF TGTGCCAGCAGCTTAGGTCGAACAGGGACGACCGGGGAGCTGTTTTTT TRBJ2-2 TRBV11-3 - -
CASSQELAGYEQYF TGTGCCAGCAGCCAAGAACTAGCGGGCTACGAGCAGTACTTC TRBJ2-7 TRBV14 - TRBD2
CASSLEGTGSLPHRTF TGTGCCAGCAGCTTAGAAGGGACAGGTTCCTTACCCCATCGGACTTTC TRBJ2-6 TRBV13 - TRBD1
CASSSRTPNTEAFF TGCGCCAGCAGCTCCCGGACACCGAACACTGAAGCTTTCTTT TRBJ1-1 TRBV5-1 - -
CASSLAGIQKPITEAFF TGCGCCAGCAGCTTGGCCGGGATCCAGAAACCTATCACTGAAGCTTTCTTT TRBJ1-1 TRBV5-1 - -
CASSESGRALKFF TGTGCCAGCAGCGAGAGCGGGAGGGCCTTGAAGTTCTTC TRBJ2-1 TRBV11-2 - TRBD2
CASRGLSMNTEAFF TGTGCCAGCAGGGGGCTAAGCATGAACACTGAAGCTTTCTTT TRBJ1-1 TRBV11-2 once -
CASSQETSGRAYTGELFF TGTGCCAGCAGCCAAGAGACTAGCGGGAGGGCTTACACCGGGGAGCTGTTTTTT TRBJ2-2 TRBV4-2 once TRBD2
CASEPSGSSVEQFF TGTGCCAGCGAACCTAGCGGGAGTTCCGTTGAGCAGTTCTTC TRBJ2-1 TRBV6-5 - TRBD2
CASSLGGRDSPLHF TGCGCCAGCAGCTTAGGGGGAAGGGATTCACCCCTCCACTTT TRBJ1-6 TRBV5-1 once -
CASSTGTSTDTQYF TGCGCCAGCAGCACCGGGACTAGCACAGATACGCAGTATTTT TRBJ2-3 TRBV5-1 - -
CASTPGANYGYTF TGTGCCAGCACACCAGGGGCTAACTATGGCTACACCTTC TRBJ1-2 TRBV6-1 - -
CASGSRKRGGVFFAETQYF TGTGCCAGCGGATCCCGGAAGCGGGGGGGCGTGTTTTTCGCAGAGACCCAGTACTTC TRBJ2-5 TRBV7-8 once TRBD2
CASSTGTGGDGYTF TGTGCCAGCAGTACCGGGACAGGGGGTGATGGCTACACCTTC TRBJ1-2 TRBV6-1 - TRBD1
CASSDTGANQPQHF TGTGCCAGCAGTGATACTGGGGCCAATCAGCCCCAGCATTTT TRBJ1-5 TRBV6-1 - -
CASSLERQGVETQYF TGTGCCAGCAGCTTAGAAAGACAGGGGGTCGAGACCCAGTACTTC TRBJ2-5 TRBV11-2 - TRBD1
CASSYSPEGNQPQHF TGTGCCAGCAGTTACTCGCCGGAGGGAAATCAGCCCCAGCATTTT TRBJ1-5 TRBV6-5 - -
CASSQVSREAPRGVDTQYF TGCGCCAGCAGCCAAGTGTCGCGGGAGGCCCCTAGGGGTGTTGATACGCAGTATTTT TRBJ2-3 TRBV4-1 - TRBD2
CASSFRRTGDGYTF TGCGCCAGCAGCTTCCGCAGAACAGGGGATGGCTACACCTTC TRBJ1-2 TRBV5-1 - TRBD1
CASSFSRSYNEQFF TGTGCCAGCAGCTTTAGTCGCTCCTACAATGAGCAGTTCTTC TRBJ2-1 TRBV7-8 once -
CVKGVCGAGGNNQPQHF TGTGTCAAAGGGGTTTGCGGGGCAGGTGGAAACAATCAGCCCCAGCATTTT TRBJ1-5 TRBV28 - -
CASSFASGGEETQYF TGTGCCAGCAGTTTCGCTAGCGGGGGAGAAGAGACCCAGTACTTC TRBJ2-5 TRBV27 - TRBD2
CASRGPGGTEAFF TGTGCCAGCAGGGGGCCGGGGGGCACTGAAGCTTTCTTT TRBJ1-1 TRBV6-1 - -
CASSQRASGRGDGELFF TGCGCCAGCAGCCAACGGGCTAGCGGGAGAGGAGACGGGGAGCTGTTTTTT TRBJ2-2 TRBV4-1 - TRBD2
CAWKSGTAVFYGYTF TGTGCCTGGAAATCCGGGACAGCAGTGTTCTATGGCTACACCTTC TRBJ1-2 TRBV30 - TRBD1
CASSLRQGEAFF TGTGCCAGCAGTTTGAGGCAGGGTGAAGCTTTCTTT TRBJ1-1 TRBV28 - -
CASLRFETQYF TGTGCCAGCTTACGGTTTGAGACCCAGTACTTC TRBJ2-5 TRBV6-1 - -
CASSRGAPTDQPQHF TGTGCCAGCAGCCGGGGGGCGCCCACTGATCAGCCCCAGCATTTT TRBJ1-5 TRBV7-9 few -
CASSEQNTGELFF TGTGCCAGCAGTGAACAAAACACCGGGGAGCTGTTTTTT TRBJ2-2 TRBV2 few -
CAISGWGVDQPQHF TGTGCCATCAGTGGATGGGGAGTCGATCAGCCCCAGCATTTT TRBJ1-5 TRBV10-3 - -
CASRVGQAAGELFF TGTGCCAGCAGGGTCGGACAGGCTGCCGGGGAGCTGTTTTTT TRBJ2-2 TRBV6-5 - TRBD1
CASRAGAGSEAFF TGCGCCAGCAGGGCAGGGGCGGGTTCTGAAGCTTTCTTT TRBJ1-1 TRBV5-1 - -
CASSVGAGNTEAFF TGTGCCAGCAGCGTAGGTGCAGGGAACACTGAAGCTTTCTTT TRBJ1-1 TRBV9 - -
CASSLGRQSSYGYTF TGTGCCAGCAGCTTAGGGAGACAGTCCTCCTATGGCTACACCTTC TRBJ1-2 TRBV7-8 - -
CATSRDFRDRGGYTF TGTGCCACCAGCAGAGATTTCCGGGACAGGGGCGGCTACACCTTC TRBJ1-2 TRBV15 - TRBD1
CSVLVGGVALETQYF TGCAGCGTTTTGGTCGGTGGTGTTGCCTTAGAGACCCAGTACTTC TRBJ2-5 TRBV29-1 - -
CASSARGGRLTGSEQFF TGTGCCAGCAGCGCACGGGGTGGGCGACTCACTGGGAGTGAGCAGTTCTTC TRBJ2-1 TRBV7-3 - -